The subject of this entry is one T cell receptor beta chain. The entry originates in a study of cytomegalovirus exposure and HLA in healthy donors. As for the study in general: Out of 300 to 500 genotyped donors, roughly 83% belonged to the Caucasian-associated ancestry cluster.

PCR involved 60 Vbeta and 13 Jbeta primers. Using immunoSEQ multiplex PCR, the repertoire was profiled, and TCRdb retains in-frame clones only, with some absent. The table shows some 200,000 clones, with around 76% occurring only once. Germline V gene lookup returns CDR1 SGDLS and CDR2 YYNGEE. J gave up 9 bases and V 0 bases, and 7 bases lay outside the gene matches. There are 15 residues in the CDR3. The sample taken for sequencing was PBMCs. The chain combines TRBV9 with TRBJ2-1; TRBD2 matches at 9 bases. The clonotype comes from a man younger than 30 in good health and CMV-seronegative. In DNA, the CDR3 is TGTGCCAGCAGCGTAGATCCTAGCGGGAATGGTGAGCAGTTCTTC. It is translated as CASSVDPSGNGEQFF.